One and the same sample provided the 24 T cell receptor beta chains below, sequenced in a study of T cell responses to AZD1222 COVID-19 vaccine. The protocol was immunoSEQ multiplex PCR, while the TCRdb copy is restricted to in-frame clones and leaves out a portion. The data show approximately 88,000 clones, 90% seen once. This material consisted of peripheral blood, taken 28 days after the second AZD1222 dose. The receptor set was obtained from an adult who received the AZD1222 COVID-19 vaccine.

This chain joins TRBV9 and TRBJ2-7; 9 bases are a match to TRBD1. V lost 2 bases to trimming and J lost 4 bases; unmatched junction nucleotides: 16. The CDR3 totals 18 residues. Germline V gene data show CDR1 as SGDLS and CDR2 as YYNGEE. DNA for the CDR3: TGTGCCAGCAGCGTCCAAGGGTTCGCGGGACAGGGAATATACGAGCAGTACTTC. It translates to CASSVQGFAGQGIYEQYF.

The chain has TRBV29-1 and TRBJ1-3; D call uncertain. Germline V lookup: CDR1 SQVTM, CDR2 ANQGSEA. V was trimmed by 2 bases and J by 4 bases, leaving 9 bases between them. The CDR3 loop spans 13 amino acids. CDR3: CSVELRGGNTIYF. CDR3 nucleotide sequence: TGCAGCGTTGAATTGCGAGGGGGAAACACCATATATTTT.

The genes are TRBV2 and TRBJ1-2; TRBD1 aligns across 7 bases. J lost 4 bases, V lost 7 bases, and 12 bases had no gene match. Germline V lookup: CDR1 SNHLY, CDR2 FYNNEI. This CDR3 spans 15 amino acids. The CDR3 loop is CASKEREGGLYGYTF. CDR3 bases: TGTGCCAGCAAAGAAAGGGAAGGGGGCCTCTATGGCTACACCTTC. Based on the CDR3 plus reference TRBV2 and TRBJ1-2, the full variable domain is EPEVTQTPSHQVTQMGQEVILRCVPISNHLYFYWYRQILGQKVEFLVSFYNNEISEKSEIFDDQFSVERPDGSNFTLKIRSTKLEDSAMYFCASKEREGGLYGYTFGSGTRLTVV.

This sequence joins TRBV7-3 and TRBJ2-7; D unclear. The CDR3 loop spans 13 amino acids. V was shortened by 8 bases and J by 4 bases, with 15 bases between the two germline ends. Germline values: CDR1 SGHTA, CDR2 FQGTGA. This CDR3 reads CASCAYERYEQYF. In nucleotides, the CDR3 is TGTGCCAGCTGTGCCTATGAGAGGTACGAGCAGTACTTC.

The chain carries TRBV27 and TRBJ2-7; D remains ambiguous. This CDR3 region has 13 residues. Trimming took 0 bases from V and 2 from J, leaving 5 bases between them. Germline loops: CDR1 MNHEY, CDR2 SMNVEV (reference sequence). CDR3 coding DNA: TGTGCCAGCAGTTTATCCCCGACCTACGAGCAGTACTTC. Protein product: CASSLSPTYEQYF.

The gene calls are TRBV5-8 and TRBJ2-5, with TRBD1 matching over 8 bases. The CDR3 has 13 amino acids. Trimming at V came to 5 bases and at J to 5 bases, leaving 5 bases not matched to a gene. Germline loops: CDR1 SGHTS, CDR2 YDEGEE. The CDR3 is CASRGQGLETQYF. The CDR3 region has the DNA TGTGCCAGCAGAGGACAGGGCTTGGAGACCCAGTACTTC.

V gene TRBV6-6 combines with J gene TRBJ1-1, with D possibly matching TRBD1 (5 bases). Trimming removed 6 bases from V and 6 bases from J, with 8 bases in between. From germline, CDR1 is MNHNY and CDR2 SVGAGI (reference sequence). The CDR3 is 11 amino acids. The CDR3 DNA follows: TGTGCCAGCAGCCAGACAGCTGAAGCTTTCTTT. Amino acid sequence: CASSQTAEAFF.

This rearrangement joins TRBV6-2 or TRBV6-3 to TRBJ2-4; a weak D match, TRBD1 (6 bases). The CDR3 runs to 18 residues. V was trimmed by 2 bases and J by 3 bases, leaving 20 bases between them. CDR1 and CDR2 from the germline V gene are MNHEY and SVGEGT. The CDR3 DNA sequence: TGTGCCAGCAGTTACGGGTTAGGGGGAACCCCAAACAAAAACATTCAGTACTTC. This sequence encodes CASSYGLGGTPNKNIQYF.

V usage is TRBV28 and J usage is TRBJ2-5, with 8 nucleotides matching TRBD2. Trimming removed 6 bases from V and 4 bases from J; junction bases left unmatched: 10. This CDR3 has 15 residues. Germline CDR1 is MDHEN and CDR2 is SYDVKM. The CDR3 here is CASSPGLAQGETQYF. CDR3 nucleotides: TGTGCCAGCAGCCCCGGACTAGCTCAGGGAGAGACCCAGTACTTC.

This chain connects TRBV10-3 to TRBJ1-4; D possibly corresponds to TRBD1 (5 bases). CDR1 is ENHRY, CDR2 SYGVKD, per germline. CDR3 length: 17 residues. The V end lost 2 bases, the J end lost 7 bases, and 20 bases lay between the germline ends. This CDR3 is CAISELPRGGVGEKLFF. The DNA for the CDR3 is TGTGCCATCAGTGAGCTACCTCGGGGGGGAGTAGGTGAAAAACTGTTTTTT.

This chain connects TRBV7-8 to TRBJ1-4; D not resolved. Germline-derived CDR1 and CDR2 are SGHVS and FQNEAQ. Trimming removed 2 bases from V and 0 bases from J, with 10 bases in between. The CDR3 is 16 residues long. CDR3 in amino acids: CASSLSGVSTNEKLFF. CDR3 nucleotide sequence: TGTGCCAGCAGCTTATCTGGGGTATCAACTAATGAAAAACTGTTTTTT.

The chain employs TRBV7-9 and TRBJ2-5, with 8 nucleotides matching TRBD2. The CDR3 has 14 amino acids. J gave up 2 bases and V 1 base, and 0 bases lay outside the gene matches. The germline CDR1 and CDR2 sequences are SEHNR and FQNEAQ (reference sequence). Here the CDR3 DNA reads TGTGCCAGCAGCTTAGGACTAGCGCAAGAGACCCAGTACTTC. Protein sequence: CASSLGLAQETQYF.

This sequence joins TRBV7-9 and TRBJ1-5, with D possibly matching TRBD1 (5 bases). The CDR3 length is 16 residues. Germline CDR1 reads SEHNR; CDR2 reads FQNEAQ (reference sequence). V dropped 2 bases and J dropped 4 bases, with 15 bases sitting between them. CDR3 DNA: TGTGCCAGCAGCTTATTCTCTGGCAGGGAGAATCAGCCCCAGCATTTT. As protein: CASSLFSGRENQPQHF.

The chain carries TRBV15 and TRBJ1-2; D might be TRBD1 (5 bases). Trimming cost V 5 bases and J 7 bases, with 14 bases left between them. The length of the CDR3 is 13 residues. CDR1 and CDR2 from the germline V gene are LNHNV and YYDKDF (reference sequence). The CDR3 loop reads CATSHHHQGGYTF. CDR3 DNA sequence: TGTGCCACCAGCCACCATCACCAGGGTGGCTACACCTTC.

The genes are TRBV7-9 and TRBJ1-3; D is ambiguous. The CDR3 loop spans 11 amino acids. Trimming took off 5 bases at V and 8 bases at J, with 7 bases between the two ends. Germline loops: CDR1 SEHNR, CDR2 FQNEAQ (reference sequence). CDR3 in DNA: TGTGCCAGCAGCCCCCTAGACACCATATATTTT. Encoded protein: CASSPLDTIYF.

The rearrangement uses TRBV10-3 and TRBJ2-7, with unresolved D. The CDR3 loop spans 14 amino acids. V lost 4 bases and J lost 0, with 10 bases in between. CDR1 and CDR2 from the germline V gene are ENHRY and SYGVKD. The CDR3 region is CAISGYRDSYEQYF. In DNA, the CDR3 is TGTGCCATCAGTGGGTACAGAGACTCCTACGAGCAGTACTTC.

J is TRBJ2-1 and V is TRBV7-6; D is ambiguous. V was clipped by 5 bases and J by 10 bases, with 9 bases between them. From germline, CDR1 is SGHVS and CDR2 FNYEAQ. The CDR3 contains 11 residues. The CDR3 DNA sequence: TGTGCCAGCAGCCTGGACCGGGAGCAGTTCTTC. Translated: CASSLDREQFF. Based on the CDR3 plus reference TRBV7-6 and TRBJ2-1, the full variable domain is GAGVSQSPRYKVTKRGQDVALRCDPISGHVSLYWYRQALGQGPEFLTYFNYEAQQDKSGLPNDRFSAERPEGSISTLTIQRTEQRDSAMYRCASSLDREQFFGPGTRLTVL.

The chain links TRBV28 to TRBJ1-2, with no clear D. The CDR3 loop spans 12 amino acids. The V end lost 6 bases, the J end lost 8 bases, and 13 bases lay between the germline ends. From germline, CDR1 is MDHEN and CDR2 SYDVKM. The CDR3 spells CASSSAVVGYTF. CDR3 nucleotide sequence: TGTGCCAGCAGCTCGGCTGTTGTGGGCTACACCTTC.

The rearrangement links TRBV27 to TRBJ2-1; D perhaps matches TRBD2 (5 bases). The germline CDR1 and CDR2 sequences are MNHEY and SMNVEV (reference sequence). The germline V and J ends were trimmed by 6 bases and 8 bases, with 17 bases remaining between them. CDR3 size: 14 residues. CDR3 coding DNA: TGTGCCAGCAGCCCTTCCGGGGATACGGATGAGCAGTTCTTC. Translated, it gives CASSPSGDTDEQFF.

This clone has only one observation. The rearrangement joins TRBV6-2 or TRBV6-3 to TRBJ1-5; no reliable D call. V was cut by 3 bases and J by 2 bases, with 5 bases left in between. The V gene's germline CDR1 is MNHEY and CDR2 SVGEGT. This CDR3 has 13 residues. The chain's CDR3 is CASSYARNQPQHF. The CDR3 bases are TGTGCCAGCAGTTATGCCCGCAATCAGCCCCAGCATTTT.

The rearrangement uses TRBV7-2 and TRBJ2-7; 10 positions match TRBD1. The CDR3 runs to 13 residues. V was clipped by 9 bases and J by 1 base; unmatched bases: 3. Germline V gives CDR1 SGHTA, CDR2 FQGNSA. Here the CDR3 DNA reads TGTGCCAGTGGGACAGGGGCTTCCTACGAGCAGTACTTC. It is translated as CASGTGASYEQYF.

The CDR3 region is CASSPALQGGSGNTIYF. The CDR3 DNA reads as TGTGCCAGCAGCCCAGCCTTGCAGGGGGGCTCTGGAAACACCATATATTTT. V and J are TRBV7-9 and TRBJ1-3, with 7 nucleotides matching TRBD1. This CDR3 is 17 amino acids long. In germline, CDR1 is SEHNR, CDR2 FQNEAQ (reference sequence). Germline trimming cut 5 bases from V and 0 bases from J; bases unmatched to any gene: 10.

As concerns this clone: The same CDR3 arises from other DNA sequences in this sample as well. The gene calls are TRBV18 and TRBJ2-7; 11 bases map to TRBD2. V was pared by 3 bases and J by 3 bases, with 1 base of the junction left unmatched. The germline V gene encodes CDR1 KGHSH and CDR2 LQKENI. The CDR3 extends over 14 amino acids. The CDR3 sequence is CASSPLAGGYEQYF. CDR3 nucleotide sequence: TGTGCCAGCTCACCTCTAGCGGGGGGCTACGAGCAGTACTTC.

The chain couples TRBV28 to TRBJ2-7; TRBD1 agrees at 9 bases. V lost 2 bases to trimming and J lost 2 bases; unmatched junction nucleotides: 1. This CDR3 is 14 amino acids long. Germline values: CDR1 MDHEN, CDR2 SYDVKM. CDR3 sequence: CASSLGDRAYEQYF. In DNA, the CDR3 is TGTGCCAGCAGTTTAGGGGACAGGGCCTACGAGCAGTACTTC.